The 18 T cell receptor beta chains below come from one sample, sequenced in a study of regulatory T cells in long-lasting Graves disease. Time point indicated: persistent/refractory GD, antithyroid drugs over 5 years with positive TRAb. After RNA was extracted from PBMCs, the TCR library was made from it. For TCR beta, libraries came from iRepertoire HTBI primers and Arm-PCR of CDR3 regions. Via MiXCR, TCRdb re-called the multiplex PCR reads, giving one row per CDR3 protein. The profile shows a few hundred thousand distinct CDR3 sequences, about 22% of them singletons. This specimen consisted of peripheral blood mononuclear cells (PBMCs), obtained when the disease was refractory, from a patient treated with antithyroid drugs. The receptors derive from a female donor with Graves disease.

V usage is TRBV19 and J usage is TRBJ2-3; no firm D call. The V gene lost 4 bases and the J gene lost 4 bases, with 18 bases spanning the gap. CDR1 is LNHDA, CDR2 SQIVND, per germline (reference sequence). This CDR3 has 16 amino acids. The chain's CDR3 is CASSSSASPQADTQYF. The CDR3 DNA reads TGTGCCAGTAGTAGTTCCGCCTCCCCCCAAGCAGATACGCAGTATTTT.

Ten or more counts support this clonotype. The chain couples TRBV28 to TRBJ2-4; D is possibly TRBD2 (5 bases). The CDR3 extends over 16 amino acids. The V end lost 2 bases, the J end lost 0 bases, and 11 bases lay between the germline ends. Looked up from germline, CDR1 is MDHEN and CDR2 is SYDVKM. In nucleotides, the CDR3 is TGTGCCAGCAGTTTAATCGGGGAGCTAGCCAAAAACATTCAGTACTTC. It encodes CASSLIGELAKNIQYF.

About this clonotype itself: This could be a read error, since a much larger clone is one nucleotide away. The chain joins TRBV3-1 to TRBJ2-5; no clear D. Germline loops: CDR1 LGHDT, CDR2 YNNKEL (reference sequence). CDR3 length: 15 amino acids. The CDR3 spells CASSPLDGYQGTQYF. The CDR3 DNA reads as TGTGCCAGCAGCCCCCTTGACGGATACCAAGGGACCCAGTACTTC.

In the case of this clonotype: This CDR3 fails to terminate in the conserved phenylalanine or tryptophan, so it likely reflects a read error. The chain employs TRBV6-1 and TRBJ1-1, with TRBD1 matching over 7 bases. This CDR3 is built from 14 residues. Germline values: CDR1 MNHNS, CDR2 SASEGT. J lost 4 bases, V lost 6 bases, and 8 bases had no gene match. In nucleotides, the CDR3 is TGTGCCAGCAGCCCAGGGGGTTTGGGCACTGAAGCTTTCCTT. Protein sequence: CASSPGGLGTEAFL.

The table lists this clonotype with many counts. J is TRBJ2-5 and V is TRBV11-3; 9 bases fit TRBD2. CDR1 and CDR2 from the germline V gene are SGHNT and YENEEA. Trimming cost V 4 bases and J 5 bases; bases outside gene matches: 14. CDR3 length: 17 amino acids. CDR3 bases: TGTGCCAGCAGCTACCTGGGGGTAGCGGGAGCTCGGGAGACCCAGTACTTC. It is translated as CASSYLGVAGARETQYF.

At least ten counts were recorded for this clonotype. The chain links TRBV28 to TRBJ2-5, with D perhaps TRBD1 or TRBD2 (5 bases each). V was shortened by 8 bases and J by 3 bases, with 13 bases between the two germline ends. CDR1 MDHEN and CDR2 SYDVKM come from the germline V gene. The CDR3 covers 13 residues. CDR3 loop: CASLEGREETQYF. CDR3 nucleotides: TGTGCCAGCCTCGAGGGCAGGGAAGAGACCCAGTACTTC.

This clonotype was counted ten times or more. A read error may produce the germline difference seen at one junction end. The rearrangement uses TRBV5-1 and TRBJ1-1, with 9 bases matching TRBD1. The CDR3 is made up of 14 amino acids. Germline assignment: CDR1 SGHRS and CDR2 YFSETQ. The CDR3 bases are TGTGCCAGTAGTCGGGGACAGGGTGACACTGAAGCTTTCTTT. It yields the protein CASSRGQGDTEAFF.

Ten or more counts support this clonotype. V usage is TRBV7-8 and J usage is TRBJ1-5; 9 bases match TRBD1. The CDR3 has 18 residues. With 5 bases clipped from V and 2 bases from J, the junction kept 13 bases outside the gene matches. CDR1 and CDR2 from the germline V gene are SGHVS and FQNEAQ. The CDR3 protein is CASSPRDRAPWRNQPQHF. CDR3 nucleotides: TGTGCCAGCAGCCCGCGGGACAGGGCGCCTTGGCGCAATCAGCCCCAGCATTTT.

This chain joins TRBV29-1 and TRBJ1-5; tentative D call: TRBD1 (6 bases). The V gene lost 7 bases and the J gene lost 0 bases, with 13 bases spanning the gap. Germline loops: CDR1 SQVTM, CDR2 ANQGSEA. This CDR3 spans 14 amino acids. CDR3: CSARQVYSNQPQHF. CDR3 DNA: TGCAGCGCTCGACAGGTCTATAGCAATCAGCCCCAGCATTTT.

Regarding this clonotype: One junction end does not reproduce the germline sequence, and a read error may be involved. This sequence joins TRBV6-5 and TRBJ2-6; D is unclear. CDR1 and CDR2 (germline): MNHEY, SVGAGI. This CDR3 has 19 amino acids. CDR3: CASGYPGFQGGSGANVLTF. The CDR3, as DNA: TGTGCCAGCGGTTACCCGGGTTTCCAAGGCGGATCTGGGGCCAACGTCCTGACTTTC.

Note on this clonotype: A read error is possible here, since a much larger clone lies one base away. This chain connects TRBV6-1 to TRBJ2-7; unclear D gene. Germline values: CDR1 MNHNS, CDR2 SASEGT. This CDR3 is built from 12 residues. CDR3 bases: TGTGCCAGCAGTAACCCTCGACATTCCTCGGACTTC. Protein: CASSNPRHSSDF.

This clonotype was recorded once. It may be a read error: a sequence one base away is much more abundant. No conserved phenylalanine or tryptophan ends this CDR3, so it is likely a read error. The J gene is TRBJ1-2, the V gene TRBV15, with a possible D match to TRBD1 (5 bases). CDR1 and CDR2 (germline): LNHNV, YYDKDF (reference sequence). The V gene lost 0 bases and the J gene lost 5 bases, with 13 bases spanning the gap. This CDR3 spans 15 amino acids. CDR3 DNA sequence: TGTGCCACCAGCAGAGATTATGGGGGTCCATATGGCTACACCCTC. Translation: CATSRDYGGPYGYTL.

The table lists this clonotype with a few counts. The V call is TRBV5-1, the J call TRBJ1-2; 10 bases agree with TRBD1. Germline V gene lookup returns CDR1 SGHRS and CDR2 YFSETQ. The CDR3 runs 14 residues. Germline trimming cut 3 bases from V and 7 bases from J; bases unmatched to any gene: 6. CDR3 in amino acids: CASSSGQGGSGYTF. The CDR3 DNA sequence: TGCGCCAGCAGCTCCGGACAGGGGGGGTCTGGCTACACCTTC.

This chain connects TRBV10-3 to TRBJ1-1; D is unresolved. Germline V gene lookup returns CDR1 ENHRY and CDR2 SYGVKD. V lost 0 bases, J lost 2 bases, and 10 bases lay in between. The CDR3 sequence is 15 residues long. The CDR3 bases are TGTGCCATCAGTGAGTCTTGGACCCTTAACACTGAAGCTTTCTTT. This gives the protein CAISESWTLNTEAFF.

The chain recombines TRBV4-1 with TRBJ1-5; no firm D call. CDR1 MGHRA and CDR2 YSYEKL come from the germline V gene. The CDR3 sequence is 13 residues long. V lost 2 bases and J lost 6, with 8 bases in between. CDR3 bases: TGCGCCAGCAGCCAATTGTGGGGTCAGCCCCAGCATTTT. Amino acid sequence: CASSQLWGQPQHF.

This clonotype was seen only a few times. The chain uses TRBV29-1 and TRBJ1-2, with D hard to call. This CDR3 region has 10 residues. Trimming stripped 3 bases from V and 10 bases from J, with 9 bases between. Germline V gives CDR1 SQVTM, CDR2 ANQGSEA. The CDR3 nucleotides read TGCAGCGTTGAGGGCCAGATCTACACCTTC. Its translation is CSVEGQIYTF.

This clonotype has ten or more counts. The chain couples TRBV28 to TRBJ2-7; 8 bases fit TRBD2. There are 16 residues in the CDR3. V trimming: 5 bases; J trimming: 0 bases; junction bases outside the gene matches: 9. Germline CDR1 reads MDHEN; CDR2 reads SYDVKM. The CDR3 bases are TGTGCCAGCAGTGCGTCCCCCGGGACTAGCTCCTACGAGCAGTACTTC. Its translation: CASSASPGTSSYEQYF. The variable domain in full, with the rest retrieved from reference TRBV28 and TRBJ2-7, is DVKVTQSSRYLVKRTGEKVFLECVQDMDHENMFWYRQDPGLGLRLIYFSYDVKMKEKGDIPEGYSVSREKKERFSLILESASTNQTSMYLCASSASPGTSSYEQYFGPGTRLTVT.

In this sample, this clonotype turned up many times. CDR3 loop: CASSPGQVPNYGYTF. The CDR3 nucleotides are TGTGCCAGCAGCCCCGGACAGGTCCCTAACTATGGCTACACCTTC. The chain is built from TRBV7-9 and TRBJ1-2, with 7 bases fitting TRBD1. The length of the CDR3 is 15 residues. The ends lost 5 bases at V and 0 bases at J; junction bases unmatched: 6. The germline CDR1 and CDR2 sequences are SEHNR and FQNEAQ (reference sequence).